This T cell receptor beta chain stems from a study of beta chain features in type 1 diabetes. Whole-study context: The patients were much like the healthy donors in age, gender and cell yields.

Trimming took off 1 base at V and 0 bases at J, with 11 bases between the two ends. This CDR3 contains 16 residues. Germline assignment: CDR1 LGHNA and CDR2 YNFKEQ. General study results and limits: Researchers report that Type 1 diabetes patients had moderately but significantly shorter TCRB CDR3s across all four CD4+ subsets.

Sequencing targeted expressed TCRB transcripts, as all isolated RNA had been reverse transcribed. Sequencing was performed with immunoSEQ multiplex PCR; in TCRdb, only in-frame clones are kept and a portion is missing. This sample has 600,000 or so clones; approximately 13% occur once, and the top ten carry roughly 0.12%. This clone was seen more than once but under ten times. Its cognate antigen is unknown. V gene TRBV4-2 combines with J gene TRBJ2-3; D is possibly TRBD1 or TRBD2 (6 bases each). Material for sequencing was naive CD4+ T cells from blood. This sequence originates from a man aged 25-40 years with type 1 diabetes. CDR3 residues: CASSQVVGGSTDTQYF. The CDR3 nucleotides are TGTGCCAGCAGCCAAGTTGTGGGGGGCAGCACAGATACGCAGTATTTT.